The entry below gives a single TCR beta chain sequence along with its context. Original analysis: Quantification of nucleated cells was approximated via reference gene primer amplification. Repertoires were generated with immunoSEQ multiplex PCR, while TCRdb's copy carries only in-frame clones and drops some. V and J calls and clone size come straight from that table; D and trimming were deduced from the DNA. The profile covers about 140,000 clones, with 84% appearing a single time and less than 9% taken by the ten largest. Seattle patients were enrolled during active infection and followed longitudinally. The data were obtained in a study of blood T cell repertoires in COVID-19. The overall study: T cells, B-cell-depleted T cells, or PBMCs provided the cDNA or gDNA that served as material.

From germline, CDR1 is ENHRY and CDR2 SYGVKD. With V trimmed by 8 bases and J by 5 bases, 5 bases remained unmatched. The CDR3 consists of 13 residues. The sample consisted of peripheral blood. The genes are TRBV10-3 and TRBJ2-7; TRBD2 agrees at 11 bases. This sequence originates from a man aged 25 to 40 with COVID-19, enrolled during active disease. CDR3 DNA: TGTGCCATCGGAGGACTAGCGGGCAACGAGCAGTACTTC. Translated, it gives CAIGGLAGNEQYF.